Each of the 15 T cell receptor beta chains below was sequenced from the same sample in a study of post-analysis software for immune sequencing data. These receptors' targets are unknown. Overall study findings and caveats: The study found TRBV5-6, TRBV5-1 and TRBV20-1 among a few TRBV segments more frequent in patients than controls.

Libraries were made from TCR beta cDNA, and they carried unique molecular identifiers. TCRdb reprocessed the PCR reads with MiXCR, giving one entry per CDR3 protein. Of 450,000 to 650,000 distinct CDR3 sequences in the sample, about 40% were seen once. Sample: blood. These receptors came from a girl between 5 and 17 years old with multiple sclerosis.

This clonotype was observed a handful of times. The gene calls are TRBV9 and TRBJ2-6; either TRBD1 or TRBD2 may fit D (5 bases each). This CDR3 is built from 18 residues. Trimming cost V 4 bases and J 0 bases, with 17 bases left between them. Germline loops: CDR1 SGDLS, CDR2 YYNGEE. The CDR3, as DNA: TGTGCCAGCAGCTCTCCGGGGACGTCGAGCTCTGGGGCCAACGTCCTGACTTTC. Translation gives CASSSPGTSSSGANVLTF.

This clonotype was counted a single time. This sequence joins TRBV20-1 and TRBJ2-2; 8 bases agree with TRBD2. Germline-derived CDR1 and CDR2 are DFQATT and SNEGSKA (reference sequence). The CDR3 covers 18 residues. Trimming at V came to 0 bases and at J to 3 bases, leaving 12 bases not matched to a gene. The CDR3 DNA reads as TGCAGTGCTAGAGATTGGGTCGGGGGGGCCACGGACACCGGGGAGCTGTTTTTT. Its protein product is CSARDWVGGATDTGELFF.

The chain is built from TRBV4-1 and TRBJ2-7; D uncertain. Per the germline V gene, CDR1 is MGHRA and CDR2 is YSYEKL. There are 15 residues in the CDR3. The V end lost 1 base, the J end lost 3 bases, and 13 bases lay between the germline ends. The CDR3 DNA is TGCGCCAGCAGCCAAGGGCCGCAGGTTAACTACGAGCAGTACTTC. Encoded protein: CASSQGPQVNYEQYF.

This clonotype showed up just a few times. CDR3 nucleotide sequence: TGCGCCAGCAGCCACCTCGGCGGCAGTTACTACGAGCAGTACTTC. This encodes CASSHLGGSYYEQYF. This sequence joins TRBV4-1 and TRBJ2-7, with D unresolved. Germline V CDR1 and CDR2: MGHRA, YSYEKL. This CDR3 is built from 15 residues. Trimming removed 3 bases from V and 3 bases from J, with 15 bases in between.

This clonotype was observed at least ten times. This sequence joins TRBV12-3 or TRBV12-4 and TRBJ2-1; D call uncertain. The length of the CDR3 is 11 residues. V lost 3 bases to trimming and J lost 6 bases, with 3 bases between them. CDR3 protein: CASSFANEQFF. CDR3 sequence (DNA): TGTGCCAGCAGTTTTGCCAATGAGCAGTTCTTC.

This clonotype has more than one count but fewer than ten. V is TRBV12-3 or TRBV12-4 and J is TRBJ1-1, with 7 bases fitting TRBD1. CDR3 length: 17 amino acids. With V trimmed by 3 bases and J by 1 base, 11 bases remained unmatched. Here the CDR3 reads CASSFSGGDSRNTEAFF. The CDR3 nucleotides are TGTGCCAGCAGTTTCAGTGGGGGGGACAGCAGGAACACTGAAGCTTTCTTT.

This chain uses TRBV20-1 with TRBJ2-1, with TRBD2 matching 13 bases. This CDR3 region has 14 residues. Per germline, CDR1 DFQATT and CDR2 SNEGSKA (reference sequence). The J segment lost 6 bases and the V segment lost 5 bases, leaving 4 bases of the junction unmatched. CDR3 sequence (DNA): TGCAGTGCTTATACTAGCGGGGGGGGCAATGAGCAGTTCTTC. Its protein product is CSAYTSGGGNEQFF.

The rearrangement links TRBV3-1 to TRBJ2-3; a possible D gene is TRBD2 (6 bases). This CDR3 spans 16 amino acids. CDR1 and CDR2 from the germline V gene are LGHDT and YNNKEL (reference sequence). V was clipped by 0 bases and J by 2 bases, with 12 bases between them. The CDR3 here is CASSQDSRGTTDTQYF. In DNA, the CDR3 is TGTGCCAGCAGCCAAGATTCGCGGGGTACCACAGATACGCAGTATTTT.

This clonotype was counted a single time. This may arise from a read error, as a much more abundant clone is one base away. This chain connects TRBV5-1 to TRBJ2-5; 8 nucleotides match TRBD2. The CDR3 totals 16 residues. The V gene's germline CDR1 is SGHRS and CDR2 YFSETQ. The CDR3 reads CASSLGVAGSLETLYF. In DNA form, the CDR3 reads TGCGCCAGCAGCTTGGGAGTAGCGGGATCGCTGGAGACCCTGTACTTC.

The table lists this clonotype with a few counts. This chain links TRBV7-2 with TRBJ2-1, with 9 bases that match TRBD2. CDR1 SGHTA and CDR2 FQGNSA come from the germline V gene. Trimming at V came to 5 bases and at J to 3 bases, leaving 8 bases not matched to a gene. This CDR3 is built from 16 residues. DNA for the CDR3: TGTGCCAGCAGCCCAGGGAGCGGGGGGTACTACAATGAGCAGTTCTTC. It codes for CASSPGSGGYYNEQFF.

This CDR3 reads CSAMTGGGELFF. The CDR3 DNA reads TGCAGCGCCATGACCGGGGGCGGGGAGCTGTTTTTT. The genes are TRBV29-1 and TRBJ2-2, with D perhaps matching TRBD2 (6 bases). Germline V gene sequence: CDR1 SQVTM, CDR2 ANQGSEA. V was cut by 7 bases and J by 7 bases, with 13 bases left in between. The CDR3 is 12 residues long.

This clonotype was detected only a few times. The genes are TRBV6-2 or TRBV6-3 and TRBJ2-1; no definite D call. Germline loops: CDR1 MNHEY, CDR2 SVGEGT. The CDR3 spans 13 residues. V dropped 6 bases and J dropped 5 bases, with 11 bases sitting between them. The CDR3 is CASSRSGNNEQFF. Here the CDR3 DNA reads TGTGCCAGCAGCCGATCGGGCAACAATGAGCAGTTCTTC.

CDR3 residues: CASSGGVGGKSPLHF. CDR3 coding DNA: TGTGCCAGCAGCGGCGGGGTTGGGGGGAAATCACCCCTCCACTTT. The chain couples TRBV12-3 or TRBV12-4 to TRBJ1-6, with a possible D match to TRBD1 (5 bases). Trimming pared 6 bases from V and 10 bases from J, leaving 19 bases between. The CDR3 length is 15 residues.

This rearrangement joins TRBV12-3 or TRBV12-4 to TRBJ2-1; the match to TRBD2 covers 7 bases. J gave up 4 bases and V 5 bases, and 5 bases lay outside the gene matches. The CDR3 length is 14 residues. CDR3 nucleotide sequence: TGTGCCAGCAGTCCGTCTAGCGGTTACAATGAGCAGTTCTTC. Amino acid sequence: CASSPSSGYNEQFF.

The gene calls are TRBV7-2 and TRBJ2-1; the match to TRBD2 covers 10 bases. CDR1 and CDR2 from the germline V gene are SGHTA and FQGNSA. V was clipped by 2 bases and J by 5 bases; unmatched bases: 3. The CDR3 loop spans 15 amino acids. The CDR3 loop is CASSLMLAGDNEQFF. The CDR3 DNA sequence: TGTGCCAGCAGCTTAATGCTAGCGGGGGACAATGAGCAGTTCTTC.